This T cell receptor (beta chain) is from a study of blood T cell repertoires in COVID-19. Study summary: COVID-19 samples collected from the United States, Italy and Spain covered acute and convalescent phases. T cells, B-cell-depleted T cells, or PBMCs supplied cDNA or gDNA.

Original analysis: Amplification of reference gene primers provided the estimated nucleated cell counts. Method: immunoSEQ multiplex PCR; TCRdb's copy keeps in-frame clones and lacks some. V, J and clone size derive from that table, while D and trimming were established from the DNA sequence. The table lists just under 350,000 clones, around 90% of them singletons. CDR1 is SNHLY and CDR2 is FYNNEI in the germline V gene. The CDR3 has 14 residues. Trimming took off 4 bases at V and 6 bases at J, with 15 bases between the two ends. The sequenced material came from peripheral blood. This sequence was found in a woman in her late teens or twenties who had recovered from COVID-19. This chain connects TRBV2 to TRBJ1-2; D is unresolved. The CDR3 DNA reads as TGTGCCAGCAGTGTTTTAGTATCAGGCGATGGCTACACCTTC. Translation: CASSVLVSGDGYTF.